The clone carrying this T cell receptor (beta chain) has a count of ten or more. Its antigen is not identified. Preparation of the TCRbeta library was carried out with unique molecular identifiers. TCRdb ran MiXCR on the PCR reads and lists one entry per CDR3 protein. The data hold approximately 190,000 distinct CDR3 sequences, with 5% to 7.5% observed a single time. This record comes from a study of T-cell reconstitution after alpha-beta-depleted transplantation in children. Broader study findings: By one year post-transplant, T-cell counts and diversity largely arose from T cells that were newly produced. Several hundred rapidly expanded clones from non-depleted graft cells reportedly supplied alpha-beta T cells about two months post-transplant.

The length of the CDR3 is 16 residues. The chain links TRBV21-1 to TRBJ1-1; the tabulated D call, TRBD1, remains unverified against the DNA. TRBV21-1 represents a pseudogene. The clonotype comes from a girl less than two years old with combined immunodeficiency, due to receive a stem cell transplant. The sample was PBMCs, taken before TCRalphabeta/CD19-depleted stem cell transplant. CDR3 region: CASSHRDREENTEAFF. CDR3 sequence (DNA): TGTGCCAGCAGCCACCGGGACAGGGAAGAGAACACTGAAGCTTTCTTT.